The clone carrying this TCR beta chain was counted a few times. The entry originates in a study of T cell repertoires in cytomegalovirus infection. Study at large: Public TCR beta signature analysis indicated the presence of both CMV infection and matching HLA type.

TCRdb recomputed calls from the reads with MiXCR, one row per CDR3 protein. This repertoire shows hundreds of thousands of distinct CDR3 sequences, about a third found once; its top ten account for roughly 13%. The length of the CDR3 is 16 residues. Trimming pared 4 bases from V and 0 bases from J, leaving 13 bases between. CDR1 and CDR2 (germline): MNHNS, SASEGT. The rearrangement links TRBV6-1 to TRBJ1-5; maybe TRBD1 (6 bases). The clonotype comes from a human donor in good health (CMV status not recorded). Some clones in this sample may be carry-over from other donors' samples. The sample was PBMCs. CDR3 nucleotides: TGTGCCAGCAGTGGGGGGGCAGTCAATAGCAATCAGCCCCAGCATTTT. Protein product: CASSGGAVNSNQPQHF.